This is a list of T cell receptor beta chains from one sample in a study of blood T cell repertoires in COVID-19. Clones were sequenced by immunoSEQ multiplex PCR, and TCRdb holds only the in-frame ones, with some missing. The sample contains around 70,000 clones, roughly 80% of which appear only once. Material: peripheral blood. The receptors derive from a woman in her 70s with acute or convalescent COVID-19. The CDR3 runs from the conserved cysteine through the conserved F or W. A D gene is named only where the DNA matches it firmly. Not all rows give a size; the values are once, few, many and, for expanded clones, a class.

CDR3aa	CDR3nt	j_gene	v_gene	abundance	d_gene
CASMEGLNQPQHF	TGTGCCAGCATGGAGGGGCTTAATCAGCCCCAGCATTTT	TRBJ1-5	TRBV6-5	few	-
CASSLGQVETQYF	TGTGCCAGCAGCTTGGGGCAGGTAGAGACCCAGTACTTC	TRBJ2-5	TRBV7-2	-	-
CASSSQGDGYTF	TGTGCCAGCAGTTCACAGGGGGACGGCTACACCTTC	TRBJ1-2	TRBV28	once	TRBD1
CASSPLLRLNSPLHF	TGTGCCAGCAGCCCCCTTCTTCGACTAAATTCACCCCTCCACTTT	TRBJ1-6	TRBV11-2	-	-
CASSRPGQEEKLFF	TGTGCCAGCAGCCGCCCCGGACAGGAAGAAAAACTGTTTTTT	TRBJ1-4	TRBV6-6	few	TRBD1
CASSPPTGFQPQHF	TGTGCCAGCTCACCCCCGACAGGGTTTCAGCCCCAGCATTTT	TRBJ1-5	TRBV18	-	TRBD1
CASSLAPGGQDYGYTF	TGCGCCAGCAGCTTGGCGCCGGGAGGCCAGGACTATGGCTACACCTTC	TRBJ1-2	TRBV5-1	-	-
CATSRDVNEKLFF	TGTGCCACCAGCAGAGACGTAAATGAAAAACTGTTTTTT	TRBJ1-4	TRBV15	few	-
CASSRAPSEETQYF	TGTGCCAGCAGCCGCGCCCCCTCCGAAGAGACCCAGTACTTC	TRBJ2-5	TRBV6-6	-	-
CASSIDPGRLAAYNEQFF	TGTGCCAGTAGTATAGATCCTGGACGACTAGCGGCGTACAATGAGCAGTTCTTC	TRBJ2-1	TRBV19	-	TRBD2
CASSAGQDTEAFF	TGTGCCAGCAGCGCGGGACAGGACACTGAAGCTTTCTTT	TRBJ1-1	TRBV9	once	TRBD1
CASSFTGGVNTEAFF	TGTGCCAGCAGCTTCACAGGGGGGGTGAACACTGAAGCTTTCTTT	TRBJ1-1	TRBV11-2	-	TRBD1
CASSQDWGTYSYEQYF	TGTGCCAGCAGCCAAGATTGGGGGACTTACTCCTACGAGCAGTACTTC	TRBJ2-7	TRBV14	-	-
CASSRLVAGGGSEQYF	TGCGCCAGCAGCCGTCTAGTAGCGGGAGGGGGGAGCGAGCAGTACTTC	TRBJ2-7	TRBV4-1	few	TRBD2
CASSLRLAGTYEQYF	TGCGCCAGCAGCTTGCGACTAGCGGGGACCTACGAGCAGTACTTC	TRBJ2-7	TRBV5-1	-	TRBD2
CASTTPGTGNSPLHF	TGTGCCAGCACCACTCCCGGGACAGGGAATTCACCCCTCCACTTT	TRBJ1-6	TRBV28	few	TRBD1
CASSLDRSRSNEQFF	TGTGCCAGCAGCTTGGACAGGAGTCGGAGCAATGAGCAGTTCTTC	TRBJ2-1	TRBV3-1/TRBV3-2	-	TRBD1
CASGWREPQHF	TGTGCCAGCGGGTGGCGGGAGCCCCAGCATTTT	TRBJ1-5	TRBV27	-	-
CATSDSRPNYGYTF	TGTGCCACCAGTGATTCTAGGCCTAACTATGGCTACACCTTC	TRBJ1-2	TRBV24-1	-	-
CASSTGTASNTEAFF	TGTGCCAGTAGTACCGGGACAGCTTCGAACACTGAAGCTTTCTTT	TRBJ1-1	TRBV19	-	TRBD1
CASSQYAGSGNTIYF	TGCGCCAGCAGCCAATATGCGGGTTCTGGAAACACCATATATTTT	TRBJ1-3	TRBV4-1	-	-
CSVGGAPRGIQETQYF	TGCAGCGTTGGAGGGGCCCCACGGGGGATCCAAGAGACCCAGTACTTC	TRBJ2-5	TRBV29-1	-	-
CASSPETPTQYF	TGTGCCAGCTCACCGGAGACTCCGACCCAGTACTTC	TRBJ2-5	TRBV2	-	-
CASSKGQLNSPLHF	TGTGCCAGCAGTAAGGGGCAGCTAAATTCACCCCTCCACTTT	TRBJ1-6	TRBV6-5	-	-
CASKLSGIYNEQFF	TGCGCCAGCAAACTTAGCGGGATTTACAATGAGCAGTTCTTC	TRBJ2-1	TRBV4-1	-	TRBD2
CASTQGAYNEQFF	TGCGCCAGCACACAGGGGGCCTACAATGAGCAGTTCTTC	TRBJ2-1	TRBV5-1	-	TRBD1
CASKLQGNTIYF	TGTGCCAGCAAGTTACAGGGAAACACCATATATTTT	TRBJ1-3	TRBV28	-	-
CASSSPYEQYF	TGTGCCAGCAGTTCTCCCTACGAGCAGTACTTC	TRBJ2-7	TRBV28	-	-
CASSQVSGTGSTDTQYF	TGTGCCAGCAGCCAGGTCTCCGGGACTGGAAGCACAGATACGCAGTATTTT	TRBJ2-3	TRBV7-8	-	-
CATRPFASTGGTDTQYF	TGTGCCACCCGACCCTTCGCCTCGACAGGGGGCACAGATACGCAGTATTTT	TRBJ2-3	TRBV10-3	-	TRBD1
CASSNPNRVLSGNTIYF	TGTGCCAGCAGCAACCCGAACAGGGTTCTATCTGGAAACACCATATATTTT	TRBJ1-3	TRBV7-2	-	-
CASSQEPGLTSPLHF	TGCGCCAGCAGCCAAGAACCAGGTCTCACTTCACCCCTCCACTTT	TRBJ1-6	TRBV4-1	few	-
CASSQDYDRPTGQYF	TGTGCCAGCAGCCAAGATTACGACAGACCCACTGGGCAGTACTTC	TRBJ2-7	TRBV4-2	-	-
CASSRTQGAGDTGELFF	TGTGCCAGCTCAAGAACACAGGGGGCTGGAGACACCGGGGAGCTGTTTTTT	TRBJ2-2	TRBV18	few	TRBD1
CASSLVVRSGNTIYF	TGTGCCAGCAGTTTGGTAGTCCGCTCTGGAAACACCATATATTTT	TRBJ1-3	TRBV28	-	-
CASTVGSDTQYF	TGTGCCAGCACAGTGGGCTCAGATACGCAGTATTTT	TRBJ2-3	TRBV2	-	-
CASSLSGTDNSPLHF	TGTGCCAGCAGTTTATCTGGGACAGATAATTCACCCCTCCACTTT	TRBJ1-6	TRBV28	-	TRBD1
CASSISASGYTF	TGTGCCAGTAGTATTAGTGCGTCGGGCTACACCTTC	TRBJ1-2	TRBV19	-	-
CASSVNPPGGRAPYEQYF	TGCGCCAGCAGCGTGAACCCACCCGGGGGTCGGGCCCCCTACGAGCAGTACTTC	TRBJ2-7	TRBV5-1	few	-
CASSEGDSQETQYF	TGTGCCAGCAGTGAGGGGGACAGCCAAGAGACCCAGTACTTC	TRBJ2-5	TRBV2	-	TRBD1
CASSYRQKSYNEQFF	TGTGCCAGCAGTTACCGACAGAAATCCTACAATGAGCAGTTCTTC	TRBJ2-1	TRBV6-5	-	-
CASSVGVNQPQHF	TGTGCCAGCAGCGTTGGAGTCAATCAGCCCCAGCATTTT	TRBJ1-5	TRBV4-2	-	-
CASKTAHSGNQPQHF	TGTGCCAGCAAAACCGCGCATTCTGGCAATCAGCCCCAGCATTTT	TRBJ1-5	TRBV27	once	-
CASSQRLAGLTSYEQYF	TGTGCCAGCAGCCAGAGACTAGCGGGACTGACTTCCTACGAGCAGTACTTC	TRBJ2-7	TRBV14	once	TRBD2
CAISESGTGAYEQYF	TGTGCCATCAGTGAGTCGGGGACAGGGGCCTACGAGCAGTACTTC	TRBJ2-7	TRBV10-3	-	TRBD1
CASSPRTGRYGYTF	TGTGCCAGCAGCCCAAGGACAGGGAGATATGGCTACACCTTC	TRBJ1-2	TRBV4-2	-	TRBD1
CASNTLAGGTYNEQFF	TGCGCCAGCAACACCCTAGCGGGAGGAACCTACAATGAGCAGTTCTTC	TRBJ2-1	TRBV5-1	-	TRBD2
CASSLGTGGSGANVLTF	TGTGCCAGCAGCCTAGGGACAGGGGGCTCTGGGGCCAACGTCCTGACTTTC	TRBJ2-6	TRBV7-9	-	TRBD1
CASSGGQIYNSPLHF	TGTGCCAGCAGCGGGGGACAGATCTATAATTCACCCCTCCACTTT	TRBJ1-6	TRBV5-6	-	TRBD1
CASSPQGATNEKLFF	TGTGCCAGCAGCCCCCAAGGGGCAACTAATGAAAAACTGTTTTTT	TRBJ1-4	TRBV5-5	-	-